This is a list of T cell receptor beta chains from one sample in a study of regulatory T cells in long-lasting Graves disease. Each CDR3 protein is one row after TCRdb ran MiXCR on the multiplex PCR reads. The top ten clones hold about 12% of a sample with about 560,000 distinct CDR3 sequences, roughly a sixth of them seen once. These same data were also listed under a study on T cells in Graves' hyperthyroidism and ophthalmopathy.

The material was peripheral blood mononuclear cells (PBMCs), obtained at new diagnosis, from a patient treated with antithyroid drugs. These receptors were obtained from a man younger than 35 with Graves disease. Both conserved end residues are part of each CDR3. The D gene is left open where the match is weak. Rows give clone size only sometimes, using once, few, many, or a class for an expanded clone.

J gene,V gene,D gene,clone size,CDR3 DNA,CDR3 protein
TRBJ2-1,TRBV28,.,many,TGTGCCAGCAGTACAGTCTATAGCCGATACAATGAGCAGTTCTTC,CASSTVYSRYNEQFF
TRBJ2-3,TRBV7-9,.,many,TGTGCCAGCAGCTTCTCCAGGCGGAGCACAGATACGCAGTATTTT,CASSFSRRSTDTQYF
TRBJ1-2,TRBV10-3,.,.,TGTGCCGCGGGGTCTTCCTATGGCTACACCTTC,CAAGSSYGYTF
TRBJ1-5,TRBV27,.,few,TGTGCCAGCAGTTTATACGGTGGGCAGGGAGGTCAGCCCCAGCATTTT,CASSLYGGQGGQPQHF
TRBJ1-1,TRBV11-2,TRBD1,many,TGTGCCAGCAGCCTCGGGACAGGGATGAACACTGAAGCTTTCTTT,CASSLGTGMNTEAFF
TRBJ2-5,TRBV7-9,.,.,TGTGCCAGCACTAGGACTCCGTCGGGAGAGACCCAGTACTTC,CASTRTPSGETQYF
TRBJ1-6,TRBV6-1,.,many,TGTGCCAGCAGTGAGGGTGCGGACAGTCGATCACCCCTCCACTTT,CASSEGADSRSPLHF
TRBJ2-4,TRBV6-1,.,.,TGTGCCAGCAGTCTCACGAATATTCAGTACTTC,CASSLTNIQYF
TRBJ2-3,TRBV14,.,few,TGTGCCAGCAGCCAAGGCGCGGGACACCCAGATACGCAGTATTTT,CASSQGAGHPDTQYF
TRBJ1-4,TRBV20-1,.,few,TGCAGTGCTAGAGATAGGGTCGGGAATGAAAAACTGTTTTTT,CSARDRVGNEKLFF
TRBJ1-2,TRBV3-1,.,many,TGTGCCAGCAGCCAAGGCGGTAACTATGGCTACACCTTC,CASSQGGNYGYTF
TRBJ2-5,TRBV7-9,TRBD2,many,TGTGCCAGCAGCTTAGGAACTAGCGGGAGTCAAGAGACCCAGTACTTC,CASSLGTSGSQETQYF
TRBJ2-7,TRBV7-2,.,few,TGTGCCAGCAGCTTAGTACTAGCCTCCCACGAGCAGTACTTC,CASSLVLASHEQYF
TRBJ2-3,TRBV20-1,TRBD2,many,TGCAGTGCTAGGTACAGCGGGAACTTATATAGCACAGATACGCAGTATTTT,CSARYSGNLYSTDTQYF
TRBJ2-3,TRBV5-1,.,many,TGCGCCAGCAGCGTGGGACGGGGAATAGATACGCAGTATTTT,CASSVGRGIDTQYF
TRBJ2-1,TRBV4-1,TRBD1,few,TGCGCCAGCAGCCAGCGCCTTACAGGGGGCGTCCACAATGAGCAGTTCTTC,CASSQRLTGGVHNEQFF
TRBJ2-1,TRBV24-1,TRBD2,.,TGTGCCACCAGTGTCACCGGGACAGAGTATACCGGGACTAGCGGGAGGATCTCCTACAATGAACAGTTCTTC,CATSVTGTEYTGTSGRISYNEQFF
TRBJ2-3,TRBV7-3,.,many,TGTGCCAGCAGCTTAGAACCTACAGATACGCAGTATTTT,CASSLEPTDTQYF
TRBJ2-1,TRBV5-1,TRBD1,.,TGCGCCAGCAGCTTATCGACAGGGGGCTTGCGTGAGCAGTTCTTC,CASSLSTGGLREQFF
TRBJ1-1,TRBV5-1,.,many,TGCGCCAGCAGCAACCGACATATCACTGAAGCTTTCTTT,CASSNRHITEAFF
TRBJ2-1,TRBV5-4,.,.,TGTGCCAGCAGCCGACAAGGGGTGGGAAACAATGAGCAGTTCTTC,CASSRQGVGNNEQFF
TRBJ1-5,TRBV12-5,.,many,TGTGCTAGTGGTTTGGACAATCAGCCCCAGCATTTT,CASGLDNQPQHF
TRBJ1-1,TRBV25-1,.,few,TGTGCCAGCAGTGAATTAACGGGAGTCACTGAAGCTTTCTTT,CASSELTGVTEAFF
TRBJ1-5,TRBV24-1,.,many,TGTGCCACCAGTGGCCCAAGGGGAGATGGGGGCAATCAGCCCCAGCATTTT,CATSGPRGDGGNQPQHF
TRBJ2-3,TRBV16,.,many,TGTGCCAGCAGCCAATCTAGAGGGAGCACAGATACGCAGTATTTT,CASSQSRGSTDTQYF
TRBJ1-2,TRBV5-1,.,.,TGCGCCAGCAGCTTTGAAAGGGGTGGCTACACCTTC,CASSFERGGYTF
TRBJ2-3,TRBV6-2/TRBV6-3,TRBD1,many,TGTGCCAGCAGGACAGGGTTTGCAGATACGCAGTATTTT,CASRTGFADTQYF
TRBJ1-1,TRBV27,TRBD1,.,TGTGCCAGCAGTTTATTAGGGGTGACAGGGTGGGACACTGAAGCTTTCTTT,CASSLLGVTGWDTEAFF
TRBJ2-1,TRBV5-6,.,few,TGTGCCAGCAGCTACCGGACTATCTCCTACAATGAGCAGTTCTTC,CASSYRTISYNEQFF
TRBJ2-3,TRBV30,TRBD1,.,TGTGCCTGGAGTGCGAAAGGGGGCTGGGGCACAGATACGCAGTATTTT,CAWSAKGGWGTDTQYF
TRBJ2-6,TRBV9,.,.,TGTGCCAGCAGCGTTGGGGATAGCGTCCGGGGTGGGGCCAACGTCCTGACTTTC,CASSVGDSVRGGANVLTF
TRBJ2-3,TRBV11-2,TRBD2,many,TGTGCCAGCAGCCGTAGGATCCAGACTAGCGGGGGGGCCGACGATACGCAGTATTTT,CASSRRIQTSGGADDTQYF
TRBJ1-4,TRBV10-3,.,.,TGTGCCATCAGTGAGTCGATCGTCGGAGCGGGACATGAAAAACTGTTTTTT,CAISESIVGAGHEKLFF